The 9 T cell receptor beta chains given below trace back to one sample, sequenced in a study of blood T cell repertoires in COVID-19. TCRdb keeps only in-frame clones here, not all; method: immunoSEQ multiplex PCR. The sample shows 150,000 to 180,000 clones, roughly 84% of them seen only once. Sequences were obtained from peripheral blood. The receptors were gathered from a man aged 55 to 70 with COVID-19, enrolled during active disease.

The chain employs TRBV7-8 and TRBJ2-1; TRBD2 aligns across 12 bases. J was trimmed by 8 bases and V by 5 bases; bases with no gene match: 16. This CDR3 is 18 amino acids long. Looked up from germline, CDR1 is SGHVS and CDR2 is FQNEAQ. Here the CDR3 reads CASSPSGGASARVDEQFF. The CDR3 bases are TGTGCCAGCAGCCCTAGCGGGGGGGCCTCGGCCCGCGTGGATGAGCAGTTCTTC.

This sequence joins TRBV14 and TRBJ1-4, with a weak D call TRBD1 (5 bases). Trimming stripped 3 bases from V and 2 bases from J, with 13 bases between. The CDR3 runs to 16 residues. Germline CDR1 SGHDN, CDR2 FVKESK. The CDR3 here is CASSHRDFGTNEKLFF. Written as DNA, the CDR3 is TGTGCCAGCAGCCATCGGGACTTTGGCACTAATGAAAAACTGTTTTTT.

The chain employs TRBV6-2 or TRBV6-3 and TRBJ2-1; 7 bases agree with TRBD1. The CDR3 runs to 14 residues. J lost 4 bases, V lost 0 bases, and 0 bases had no gene match. Looked up from germline, CDR1 is MNHEY and CDR2 is SVGEGT. The CDR3 DNA reads TGTGCCAGCAGTTACTCGACAGGGTACAATGAGCAGTTCTTC. Its translation: CASSYSTGYNEQFF.

The chain carries TRBV28 and TRBJ1-2; D ambiguous. This CDR3 has 13 residues. V was pared by 5 bases and J by 4 bases, with 11 bases between. In germline, CDR1 is MDHEN, CDR2 SYDVKM. The CDR3 region has the DNA TGTGCCAGCAGTCCTGGAGTACCCTATGGCTACACCTTC. This translates into CASSPGVPYGYTF.

The V call is TRBV2, the J call TRBJ1-5, with TRBD1 as a possible D gene (6 bases). Germline CDR1 is SNHLY and CDR2 is FYNNEI. Trimming stripped 5 bases from V and 5 bases from J, with 25 bases between. The CDR3 consists of 18 residues. The CDR3 spells CASSSLFFGTQKDQPQHF. CDR3 coding DNA: TGTGCCAGCAGTTCTCTGTTCTTCGGGACACAAAAAGATCAGCCCCAGCATTTT.

The gene calls are TRBV19 and TRBJ1-4; a possible D gene is TRBD1 (6 bases). CDR1 and CDR2 from the germline V gene are LNHDA and SQIVND (reference sequence). V was trimmed by 10 bases and J by 14 bases, leaving 17 bases between them. This CDR3 contains 11 residues. The CDR3 DNA reads TGTGCCACCACGAGGGGGTCGACGCTGTTTTTT. It specifies CATTRGSTLFF.

The chain links TRBV5-1 to TRBJ2-2; 10 nucleotides align to TRBD2. CDR3 length: 16 residues. The germline gives CDR1 SGHRS, CDR2 YFSETQ. V lost 2 bases, J lost 8 bases, and 9 bases stayed unmatched. CDR3: CASSLSGRVTAGELFF. As DNA, the CDR3 is TGCGCCAGCAGCTTAAGCGGGAGGGTAACGGCAGGGGAGCTGTTTTTT. Together with reference TRBV5-1 and TRBJ2-2, the CDR3 gives the full variable domain: KAGVTQTPRYLIKTRGQQVTLSCSPISGHRSVSWYQQTPGQGLQFLFEYFSETQRNKGNFPGRFSGRQFSNSRSEMNVSTLELGDSALYLCASSLSGRVTAGELFFGEGSRLTVL.

This rearrangement joins TRBV7-9 to TRBJ1-1; TRBD1 agrees at 8 bases. This CDR3 comprises 16 residues. Germline V gene lookup returns CDR1 SEHNR and CDR2 FQNEAQ (reference sequence). Losses at the gene ends were 3 bases for V and 3 bases for J; bases not matched to a gene: 9. CDR3 DNA: TGTGCCAGCAGCTTTGGGACAGGTGTACAGGACACTGAAGCTTTCTTT. It codes for CASSFGTGVQDTEAFF. The whole variable domain, filled in from reference TRBV7-9 and TRBJ1-1, reads DTGVSQNPRHKITKRGQNVTFRCDPISEHNRLYWYRQTLGQGPEFLTYFQNEAQLEKSRLLSDRFSAERPKGSFSTLEIQRTEQGDSAMYLCASSFGTGVQDTEAFFGQGTRLTVV.

The chain recombines TRBV30 with TRBJ1-2; D gene ambiguous. Germline V gene data show CDR1 as GTSNPN and CDR2 as SVGIG (reference sequence). This CDR3 is built from 13 residues. V dropped 0 bases and J dropped 4 bases, with 9 bases sitting between them. The CDR3 loop is CAWSVSEVYGYTF. The CDR3 region has the DNA TGTGCCTGGAGTGTGAGTGAGGTCTATGGCTACACCTTC.